These T cell receptor beta chains were read from a single sample in a study of blood T cell repertoires in COVID-19. Some clones are missing from TCRdb's copy, which holds only in-frame ones; the method was immunoSEQ multiplex PCR. The sample has 150,000 to 200,000 clones, over 85% seen once. The sample taken for sequencing was peripheral blood. Receptor source: a man aged 60 to 69 with active or convalescent COVID-19. The CDR3 runs from the conserved cysteine through the conserved F or W. D genes are given only for firm matches. Some rows have no size entry. The others give once, few or many, or a class for an expanded clone.

V	D	J	length	size	DNA	CDR3
TRBV7-2	NA	TRBJ1-2	14	NA	TGTGCCAGCAGCTATTCAACAGGGCTTTATGGCTACACCTTC	CASSYSTGLYGYTF
TRBV3-1/TRBV3-2	NA	TRBJ1-5	15	NA	TGTGCCAGCAGCCAAGATGCTTCGGGGAATCAGCCCCAGCATTTT	CASSQDASGNQPQHF
TRBV5-5	NA	TRBJ1-1	14	NA	TGTGCCAGCAGCTTGGAAGTGAGGGCCACTGAAGCTTTCTTT	CASSLEVRATEAFF
TRBV2	TRBD1	TRBJ1-1	15	NA	TGTGCCAGCAGTACCGGGGACAGGGTTATCGGTGAAGCTTTCTTT	CASSTGDRVIGEAFF
TRBV5-1	NA	TRBJ1-6	17	NA	TGCGCCAGCAGCTTACCGGGAGGGGCCACGACGGATTCACCCCTCCACTTT	CASSLPGGATTDSPLHF
TRBV29-1	NA	TRBJ1-2	11	once	TGCAGCGCCGACTGGAACTATGGCTACACCTTC	CSADWNYGYTF
TRBV6-2/TRBV6-3	TRBD1	TRBJ2-7	14	NA	TGTGCCAGCAGTTCTCGACAGGGGGGGGGCGAGCAGTACTTC	CASSSRQGGGEQYF
TRBV7-2	TRBD1	TRBJ1-2	15	few	TGTGCCAGCAGCTTGGGGACAGGACCACTCTATGGCTACACCTTC	CASSLGTGPLYGYTF
TRBV6-6	NA	TRBJ1-4	14	once	TGTGCGACCAACGGCGGGGGGTTTAATGAAAAACTGTTTTTT	CATNGGGFNEKLFF
TRBV3-1/TRBV3-2	NA	TRBJ1-3	14	NA	TGTGCCAGCAGCCCTCCAGGGTATGGAAACACCATATATTTT	CASSPPGYGNTIYF
TRBV6-5	TRBD1	TRBJ1-5	15	NA	TGTGCCAGCAGAGCACCGGGACAGGGTAATCAGCCCCAGCATTTT	CASRAPGQGNQPQHF
TRBV9	TRBD2	TRBJ2-1	16	NA	TGTGCCAGCAGCGGCACCGGGACTAGCGGGAGCAATGAGCAGTTCTTC	CASSGTGTSGSNEQFF
TRBV7-6	TRBD2	TRBJ2-3	18	NA	TGTGCCAGCAGCTCCCCCACGTCGGGGGGGTCTAACACAGATACGCAGTATTTT	CASSSPTSGGSNTDTQYF
TRBV6-6	TRBD2	TRBJ2-5	15	once	TGTGCCAGCAGCGAACCTAGCGGGAGGGCCGAGACCCAGTACTTC	CASSEPSGRAETQYF
TRBV27	NA	TRBJ1-5	14	NA	TGTGCCAGCAGTGCATACAGTAGCAATCAGCCCCAGCATTTT	CASSAYSSNQPQHF
TRBV27	NA	TRBJ1-1	11	NA	TGTGCCACCAAATATTCTAGGGAGGCTTTCTTT	CATKYSREAFF
TRBV5-1	TRBD1	TRBJ2-7	15	NA	TGCGCCAGCAGCTCCGGGACAGGGCCTTTCTACGAGCAGTACTTC	CASSSGTGPFYEQYF
TRBV16	TRBD1	TRBJ1-5	14	NA	TGTGCCAGCAGCCCCGGACAGGGTAGAATGCCCCAGCATTTT	CASSPGQGRMPQHF
TRBV29-1	NA	TRBJ1-2	15	few	TGCAGCGTTGAAGAGGCCCCTAGAGTTGTGGGTGGCTACACCTTC	CSVEEAPRVVGGYTF
TRBV19	NA	TRBJ1-2	15	NA	TGTGCCAGTAGTATAGATGAGGGCAGGCTCTATGGCTACACCTTC	CASSIDEGRLYGYTF
TRBV5-1	NA	TRBJ2-2	14	NA	TGCGCCAGCAGCTTGGAGCCCGGGGCCGGGGAGCTGTTTTTT	CASSLEPGAGELFF
TRBV6-5	NA	TRBJ2-7	14	NA	TGTGCCAGCAGTTACAAGGGGTCCTCCTACGAGCAGTACTTC	CASSYKGSSYEQYF
TRBV19	NA	TRBJ1-1	15	NA	TGTGCCAGTAGTATTTGGGGCCGGAAGAACACTGAAGCTTTCTTT	CASSIWGRKNTEAFF
TRBV19	TRBD1	TRBJ1-6	14	NA	TGTGCCAGTAGTATGGGGACAGCCAATTCACCCCTCCACTTT	CASSMGTANSPLHF
TRBV10-3	TRBD1	TRBJ2-7	14	NA	TGTGCCATCAGGAACGGGGACAGCCCCTACGAGCAGTACTTC	CAIRNGDSPYEQYF
TRBV5-4	NA	TRBJ1-2	15	NA	TGTGCCAGCAGCTTGGTAACAGGCGCTAACTATGGCTACACCTTC	CASSLVTGANYGYTF
TRBV9	TRBD2	TRBJ2-3	18	NA	TGTGCCAGCAGCGTAGGGACTAGCGGGGGGGCTAGCACAGATACGCAGTATTTT	CASSVGTSGGASTDTQYF
TRBV6-5	NA	TRBJ1-2	14	NA	TGTGCCAGCAGTCCAACGGGGGGTAACTATGGCTACACCTTC	CASSPTGGNYGYTF
TRBV28	NA	TRBJ2-1	14	NA	TGTGCCACCGACGGAGTAAAGCCCTACAATGAGCAGTTCTTC	CATDGVKPYNEQFF
TRBV5-4	NA	TRBJ2-3	15	NA	TGTGCCAGCAGCTCCAGGGTGGGACTCTATCATACGCAGTATTTT	CASSSRVGLYHTQYF
TRBV7-9	NA	TRBJ2-7	15	NA	TGTGCCAGCAGCTTCGGGGGTTATCCGAGCTACGAGCAGTACTTC	CASSFGGYPSYEQYF